Listed below are T cell receptor beta chains from one sample, sequenced in a study of shared T cell receptors in the human thymus. TCRdb's table, derived via immunoSEQ multiplex PCR, lists solely in-frame clones and lacks some. The table records around 730,000 clones, over 75% of them present only once. The same sample was also used in a study of human thymus T cells.

Sequencing was performed on thymocytes. The receptors were gathered from a girl under three years old with a congenital heart defect. CDR3s include the opening cysteine and the closing phenylalanine or tryptophan. Fields, in order: D gene, clone size, J gene, V gene, CDR3 DNA, CDR3 protein. D genes are given only for firm matches. Size values are once, few and many counts, or a class for expanded clones, and some rows have none.

TRBD2	NA	TRBJ2-7	TRBV2	TGTGCCAGAGGAACCGAGCGGGGGCAAATATACGAGCAGTACTTC	CARGTERGQIYEQYF
NA	few	TRBJ1-6	TRBV6-1	TGTGCCAGCAGTGCAGGGTATAATTCCCCCCTCCACTTT	CASSAGYNSPLHF
NA	few	TRBJ1-2	TRBV5-1	TGCGCCAGCAAAGGGGGGGACTATGGCTACACCTTC	CASKGGDYGYTF
NA	NA	TRBJ1-5	TRBV7-9	TGTGCCAGCAGCGTTAGTGGTCAGCCCCAGCATTTT	CASSVSGQPQHF
NA	NA	TRBJ1-1	TRBV11-2	TGTGCCAGCAGCTCCAAGAGGGTCGGCACTGAAGCTTTCTTT	CASSSKRVGTEAFF
TRBD2	NA	TRBJ2-1	TRBV14	TGTGACAGCAGCCAAGATCGTCGAGCGGGGGACAATGAGCAGTTCTTC	CDSSQDRRAGDNEQFF
TRBD1	few	TRBJ2-2	TRBV4-2	TGTGCCAGCAGCCGACCGGGACAGGGGGCCGACACCGGGGAGCTGTTTTTT	CASSRPGQGADTGELFF
TRBD2	few	TRBJ2-3	TRBV11-2	TGTGCCAGCAGCTTTCGGGGGGGCCATCGCACAGATACGCAGTATTTT	CASSFRGGHRTDTQYF
TRBD1	NA	TRBJ2-7	TRBV27	TGTGCCAGCAGCTGGGGACAGTCCTACGAGCAGTACTTC	CASSWGQSYEQYF
NA	once	TRBJ1-6	TRBV11-2	TGTGCCAGCAGCGACAACAGGGTAAATTCACCCCTCCACTTT	CASSDNRVNSPLHF
NA	NA	TRBJ2-5	TRBV6-6	TGTGCCATCGAGACAGCCTCCCAAGAGACCCAGTACTTC	CAIETASQETQYF
NA	NA	TRBJ1-1	TRBV19	TGTGCCAGTAGTTTGCAGATAAACACTGAAGCTTTCTTT	CASSLQINTEAFF
NA	NA	TRBJ1-1	TRBV28	TGTGCCAGCAGTATCTCCGGCGGCAACACTGAAGCTTTCTTT	CASSISGGNTEAFF
TRBD2	NA	TRBJ2-7	TRBV4-1	TGCGCCAGCAGCCAGCTAGCGGGGGCCTACGAGCAGTACTTC	CASSQLAGAYEQYF
NA	NA	TRBJ1-2	TRBV6-5	TGTGCCAGCAGTTCTTTGGGCAGGCCCTACGGCTACACCTTC	CASSSLGRPYGYTF
NA	once	TRBJ2-7	TRBV6-1	TGTGCCAGCAGTGATGGGACAAGTACCTACGAGCAGTACTTC	CASSDGTSTYEQYF
NA	NA	TRBJ2-3	TRBV5-8	TGTGCCAGCAGCCCGATCGCGGCGATAGATACGCAGTATTTT	CASSPIAAIDTQYF
NA	NA	TRBJ1-5	TRBV27	TGTGCCAGCATGGGTATAGGGACCCGGAGGGAGCCCCAGCATTTT	CASMGIGTRREPQHF
TRBD1	NA	TRBJ2-5	TRBV5-1	TGCGCCAGCAGTAGTAGACAGGGAATCGAGACCCAGTACTTC	CASSSRQGIETQYF
NA	NA	TRBJ2-2	TRBV28	TGTGCCAGCAGGGAAACCCGAGAGGACACCGGGGAGCTGTTTTTT	CASRETREDTGELFF
TRBD2	NA	TRBJ2-7	TRBV6-5	TGTGCCAGCGGGGAGGGAGCGGGCGGAGGCTACGAGCAGTACTTC	CASGEGAGGGYEQYF
TRBD1	NA	TRBJ1-1	TRBV19	TGTGCCAGTGGGGACAGGTCGAACACTGAAGCTTTCTTT	CASGDRSNTEAFF
NA	NA	TRBJ1-6	TRBV7-6	TGTGCCAGCAGCTTAGCAGGGGCGGTGAATTCACCCCTCCACTTT	CASSLAGAVNSPLHF
NA	few	TRBJ1-2	TRBV14	TGTGCCAGCAGCCACACAGAAAACTATGGCTACACCTTC	CASSHTENYGYTF
TRBD1	NA	TRBJ1-6	TRBV2	TGTGCCAGCAGGGACACCGACAGGGCCTGGTGCCTAAATTCACCCCTCCACTTT	CASRDTDRAWCLNSPLHF
TRBD1	NA	TRBJ1-4	TRBV4-3	TGCGCCAGCAGCCAAGATATATTGGGGGGACAGGGAGGAGAAAAACTGTTTTTT	CASSQDILGGQGGEKLFF
NA	NA	TRBJ2-7	TRBV4-1	TGCGCCAGCAGCCAAGAAAGGGGCGAGCAGTACTTC	CASSQERGEQYF
NA	NA	TRBJ2-3	TRBV5-1	TGCGCCAGCAGCTTGTTTTCGTCCGGAGGCACAGATACGCAGTATTTT	CASSLFSSGGTDTQYF
NA	NA	TRBJ2-7	TRBV28	TGTGCCAGCAGTCCGGAGTGGGGGGACTACGAGCAGTACTTC	CASSPEWGDYEQYF
NA	NA	TRBJ1-4	TRBV30	TGTGCCTGGAGTGTACCTGTGGAGAGAGTCAATGGAAAACTGTTTTTT	CAWSVPVERVNGKLFF
NA	NA	TRBJ1-2	TRBV6-1	TGTGCCAGCAGCGGGGAGGTAACTTCGTATGGCTACACCTTC	CASSGEVTSYGYTF
TRBD1	NA	TRBJ1-6	TRBV7-2	TGTGCCAGCAGCCAAATCCGGGACAGGTCGGCGAGGTCACCCCTCCACTTT	CASSQIRDRSARSPLHF
NA	NA	TRBJ1-4	TRBV5-1	TGCGCCAGCAGCTTGACAGGAAGGGGGTATAATGAAAAACTGTTTTTT	CASSLTGRGYNEKLFF
TRBD2	once	TRBJ2-1	TRBV14	TGTGCCAGCAGCCAATGGGGGACTAGCGGGGGCATAACCTACAATGAGCAGTTCTTC	CASSQWGTSGGITYNEQFF
NA	NA	TRBJ2-7	TRBV18	TGTGCCAGCTCATTTCACAGGGAGTCCTACGAGCAGTACTTC	CASSFHRESYEQYF
TRBD1	NA	TRBJ1-5	TRBV7-2	TGTGCCAGCAGCTTAGTGGTGACAGGGGCCTTTCAGCCCCAGCATTTT	CASSLVVTGAFQPQHF
TRBD2	NA	TRBJ2-7	TRBV9	TGTGCCAGCAGCGTAGGTGGTAGCGGGGGCTCCTACGAGCAGTACTTC	CASSVGGSGGSYEQYF
TRBD1	NA	TRBJ1-2	TRBV29-1	TGCAGCGTTGAAGTCGGGGAAGGGGGCACCTATGGCTACACCTTC	CSVEVGEGGTYGYTF
TRBD1	NA	TRBJ1-2	TRBV6-5	TGTGCCAGCAGTTACTTGAGGACAGGTCGGGGCTACACCTTC	CASSYLRTGRGYTF
NA	NA	TRBJ1-2	TRBV25-1	TGTGCCAGCAGTGAATCCAGGGAGGTCGGTAGATATGGCTACACCTTC	CASSESREVGRYGYTF
NA	NA	TRBJ2-7	TRBV27	TGTGCCAGCACCCACGCCGGGACACTCTACGAGCAGTACTTC	CASTHAGTLYEQYF
NA	NA	TRBJ2-1	TRBV9	TGTGCCAGCAGCGTAGAATCGAGCCCAAGATACAATGAGCAGTTCTTC	CASSVESSPRYNEQFF
NA	NA	TRBJ2-1	TRBV5-1	TGCGCCAGCAGCTTTCTGGCGGGCAATGAGCAGTTCTTC	CASSFLAGNEQFF
NA	NA	TRBJ1-1	TRBV27	TGTGCCAGCAGTTTGGGGGGTCAGGGTTTGACTGAAGCTTTCTTT	CASSLGGQGLTEAFF
TRBD1	NA	TRBJ2-7	TRBV7-9	TGTGCCAGCAGCTTACGTGGACAGGGAGGTTACGAGCAGTACTTC	CASSLRGQGGYEQYF
TRBD1	NA	TRBJ2-6	TRBV6-1	TGTGCCAGCAGTGAAACCAATAAGACAGGGGAATTTACTGGGGCCAACGTCCTGACTTTC	CASSETNKTGEFTGANVLTF
NA	few	TRBJ1-2	TRBV19	TGTGCCAGTAGGCCCGGACAGTTCCCCTATGGCTACACCTTC	CASRPGQFPYGYTF
NA	NA	TRBJ1-1	TRBV4-1	TGCGCCAGCAGCCACTCGACAGGCGAAGCTTTCTTT	CASSHSTGEAFF
NA	NA	TRBJ1-1	TRBV19	TGTGCCAGCGCCAGGGGCCGGAACACTGAAGCTTTCTTT	CASARGRNTEAFF
NA	NA	TRBJ1-2	TRBV7-2	TGTGCCAGCAGCCCAAGACGGGGAACAGAGGGCTACACCTTC	CASSPRRGTEGYTF
TRBD1	NA	TRBJ2-7	TRBV7-9	TGTGCCAGCAGCTTATATCCGCCAACACAGGGGGTAAAGGGCGAGCAGTACTTC	CASSLYPPTQGVKGEQYF
TRBD1	once	TRBJ2-6	TRBV9	TGTGCCAGCAGCGTAGAATCGGGACAGGGATCGAGGGCCAACGTCCTGACTTTC	CASSVESGQGSRANVLTF
TRBD2	NA	TRBJ2-3	TRBV9	TGTGCCAGCAGCGTGCCGGGACTAGCCGCCCCCAACACAGATACGCAGTATTTT	CASSVPGLAAPNTDTQYF